These 19 T cell receptor beta chains share one sample of origin, sequenced in a study of cytomegalovirus exposure and HLA in healthy donors. 60 Vbeta and 13 Jbeta primers were used in PCR. Libraries were prepared by immunoSEQ multiplex PCR; TCRdb keeps only in-frame clonotypes and omits some of them. Its table lists 140,000 to 150,000 clones. The sample comprised PBMCs. Receptors were obtained from a male donor in good health and CMV-seronegative.

The V gene is TRBV5-6, the J gene TRBJ1-2, with a possible D match to TRBD1 (6 bases). Germline V CDR1 and CDR2: SGHDT, YYEEEE. With 4 bases removed from V and 8 bases from J, the gap between germline ends came to 27 bases. The CDR3 is 17 residues long. For the CDR3, the DNA is TGTGCCAGCAGCCGGCGGCCCGTTGGACAGAATTTTCGGGGCTACACCTTC. Translation gives CASSRRPVGQNFRGYTF.

V gene TRBV1 combines with J gene TRBJ2-2; the table gives TRBD1 as D, unverified against the DNA. TRBV1 is listed as a pseudogene. This CDR3 comprises 14 residues. CDR3: CTSSQVQDTGELFF. CDR3 nucleotide sequence: TGCACCAGCAGCCAAGTTCAGGATACCGGGGAGCTGTTTTTT.

This CDR3 reads CASSLAGGSGETQYF. The CDR3 DNA reads TGCGCCAGCAGCTTGGCAGGGGGCTCGGGGGAGACCCAGTACTTC. This chain joins TRBV5-1 and TRBJ2-5, with TRBD1 matching over 8 bases. The trim removed 0 bases at V and 5 bases at J, leaving 6 bases unmatched. Germline V lookup: CDR1 SGHRS, CDR2 YFSETQ. The CDR3 is 15 residues long.

CDR3 bases: TGTGCCAGCAGTTTATACGGTTCCTACGAGCAGTACTTC. Translation: CASSLYGSYEQYF. V usage is TRBV27 and J usage is TRBJ2-7; D unclear. There are 13 residues in the CDR3. Trimming shortened V by 1 base and J by 1 base, and 5 bases separated the two germline ends. CDR1 and CDR2 from the germline V gene are MNHEY and SMNVEV (reference sequence).

The rearrangement uses TRBV18 and TRBJ2-1; D might be TRBD2 (6 bases). Trimming removed 2 bases at V and 7 bases at J, with 12 bases between. Per germline, CDR1 KGHSH and CDR2 LQKENI. The CDR3 has 14 amino acids. The CDR3 DNA sequence: TGTGCCAGCTCACCAGGGACTCCCAGGAATGAGCAGTTCTTC. It specifies CASSPGTPRNEQFF.

J is TRBJ2-1 and V is TRBV30; D is perhaps TRBD1 (5 bases). Germline V gene lookup returns CDR1 GTSNPN and CDR2 SVGIG (reference sequence). The CDR3 has 14 residues. V lost 6 bases to trimming and J lost 4 bases, with 16 bases between them. In DNA form, the CDR3 reads TGTGCCTGCCTCCCCCCGACAGAGTACAATGAGCAGTTCTTC. Translating gives CACLPPTEYNEQFF.

The V gene is TRBV30, the J gene TRBJ1-2; 9 nucleotides match TRBD1. Trimming removed 2 bases from V and 7 bases from J; junction bases left unmatched: 8. Germline V lookup: CDR1 GTSNPN, CDR2 SVGIG (reference sequence). The CDR3 has 14 amino acids. The CDR3 reads CAWSRQGVSVGYTF. The CDR3 DNA is TGTGCCTGGAGTCGACAGGGGGTATCTGTTGGCTACACCTTC.

The CDR3 spells CASSVLQGGNSPLHF. Here the CDR3 DNA reads TGTGCCAGCAGTGTCCTACAGGGGGGTAATTCACCCCTCCACTTT. V and J are TRBV27 and TRBJ1-6, with 8 bases that match TRBD1. The CDR3 has 15 amino acids. CDR1 MNHEY and CDR2 SMNVEV come from the germline V gene (reference sequence). After removal of 5 bases from V and 6 bases from J, the junction contained 6 bases not matched to a gene.

V gene TRBV7-6 combines with J gene TRBJ2-7, with 7 nucleotides matching TRBD2. Trimming removed 1 base from V and 3 bases from J; junction bases left unmatched: 9. This CDR3 comprises 16 residues. Per the germline V gene, CDR1 is SGHVS and CDR2 is FNYEAQ. This CDR3 is CASSLVVGGGIYEQYF. DNA for the CDR3: TGTGCCAGCAGCTTAGTGGTTGGGGGGGGGATCTACGAGCAGTACTTC.

This chain connects TRBV30 to TRBJ1-6; D is undetermined. The V gene's germline CDR1 is GTSNPN and CDR2 SVGIG (reference sequence). The V gene lost 6 bases and the J gene lost 6 bases, with 15 bases spanning the gap. This CDR3 comprises 14 residues. The CDR3: CACPGGPINSPLHF. The CDR3 DNA sequence: TGTGCCTGCCCGGGAGGTCCTATTAATTCACCCCTCCACTTT.

The chain uses TRBV30 and TRBJ2-2; 10 positions match TRBD2. The germline V gene encodes CDR1 GTSNPN and CDR2 SVGIG (reference sequence). The trim removed 4 bases at V and 6 bases at J, leaving 2 bases unmatched. CDR3 length: 13 amino acids. The CDR3 DNA follows: TGTGCCTGGACGACTAGCGGGTCCGGGGAGCTGTTTTTT. Translated: CAWTTSGSGELFF.

The chain is built from TRBV5-6 and TRBJ2-7, with TRBD2 as a possible D gene (6 bases). V dropped 1 base and J dropped 3 bases, with 8 bases sitting between them. The CDR3 length is 13 residues. Germline values: CDR1 SGHDT, CDR2 YYEEEE. The CDR3 nucleotides read TGTGCCAGCAGCTTGTTCGGGGGCTACGAGCAGTACTTC. Encoded protein: CASSLFGGYEQYF.

The chain employs TRBV4-1 and TRBJ2-7, with D perhaps matching TRBD2 (7 bases). Germline values: CDR1 MGHRA, CDR2 YSYEKL. V gave up 0 bases and J gave up 0 bases, with 9 bases separating them. This CDR3 comprises 15 residues. CDR3 amino acids: CASSQDGGRSYEQYF. Here the CDR3 DNA reads TGCGCCAGCAGCCAAGACGGGGGGCGCTCCTACGAGCAGTACTTC.

CDR3 coding DNA: TGTGCCAGCAGTGGACAGGGGGACACCGGGGAGCTGTTTTTT. This codes for CASSGQGDTGELFF. The J gene is TRBJ2-2, the V gene TRBV25-1; TRBD1 aligns across 9 bases. The trim removed 4 bases at V and 3 bases at J, leaving 0 bases unmatched. Germline V lookup: CDR1 MGHDK, CDR2 SYGVNS. This CDR3 is 14 amino acids long.

V gene TRBV5-1 combines with J gene TRBJ1-1; TRBD1 is a possible D gene (5 bases). The germline V and J ends were trimmed by 5 bases and 5 bases, with 22 bases remaining between them. The CDR3 contains 16 residues. Germline V CDR1 and CDR2: SGHRS, YFSETQ. DNA of the CDR3: TGCGCCAGCAGTCGCCGGGTGGGGCAGACATCGACTGAAGCTTTCTTT. Protein sequence: CASSRRVGQTSTEAFF.

The V gene is TRBV25-1, the J gene TRBJ1-2; D is possibly TRBD1 (5 bases). Trimming removed 1 base at V and 5 bases at J, with 17 bases between. The CDR3 length is 16 residues. The germline gives CDR1 MGHDK, CDR2 SYGVNS. The CDR3 DNA reads as TGTGCCAGCAGTGAATTGGGGGAGGGAACTGCATATGGCTACACCTTC. Amino acid sequence: CASSELGEGTAYGYTF.

The gene calls are TRBV18 and TRBJ1-1, with TRBD1 matching 8 bases. The CDR3 contains 16 residues. CDR1 KGHSH and CDR2 LQKENI come from the germline V gene. Trimming removed 3 bases from V and 5 bases from J; junction bases left unmatched: 11. The CDR3 reads CASSPAGGWMWTEAFF. The CDR3, as DNA: TGTGCCAGCTCACCGGCAGGGGGCTGGATGTGGACTGAAGCTTTCTTT.

J is TRBJ1-2 and V is TRBV5-1; D remains unclear. The CDR3 spans 12 residues. CDR1 is SGHRS and CDR2 is YFSETQ in the germline V gene. Trimming pared 0 bases from V and 8 bases from J, leaving 8 bases between. The chain's CDR3 is CASSLDGNGYTF. CDR3 in DNA: TGCGCCAGCAGCTTGGACGGGAACGGCTACACCTTC. Supplemented by reference TRBV5-1 and TRBJ1-2, the full variable domain reads KAGVTQTPRYLIKTRGQQVTLSCSPISGHRSVSWYQQTPGQGLQFLFEYFSETQRNKGNFPGRFSGRQFSNSRSEMNVSTLELGDSALYLCASSLDGNGYTFGSGTRLTVV.

This CDR3 reads CASSPQGGGQPQHF. In DNA form, the CDR3 reads TGTGCCAGCAGCCCTCAGGGGGGAGGCCAGCCCCAGCATTTT. This sequence joins TRBV6-5 and TRBJ1-5; 7 nucleotides line up with TRBD1. Trimming removed 6 bases from V and 7 bases from J; junction bases left unmatched: 9. The germline V gene encodes CDR1 MNHEY and CDR2 SVGAGI. This CDR3 contains 14 residues.